This TCR beta chain was captured by sequencing in a study of T cells in Graves' hyperthyroidism and ophthalmopathy (dated by TCRdb to about 2019). General notes on the study: Peripheral blood samples were taken at initial diagnosis, before any treatment was given. To identify TCR V-J signatures that set the groups apart, the researchers used a discovery cohort of about a hundred patients, made up of roughly 40 with Graves' ophthalmopathy and 57 with stable Graves' hyperthyroidism. Prospective prediction of ophthalmopathy was tested in an independent validation cohort of under 20 hyperthyroidism patients and 17 patients who later progressed to ophthalmopathy. According to the paper, TCR Vbeta CDR3 sequencing was carried out on approximately 140 peripheral blood samples, which came from 40 to 45 ophthalmopathy, around 74 hyperthyroidism and 17 progressor patients. For training and testing, the 100 or so patients in the discovery cohort were randomly divided in a 7:3 ratio. In more than 5 Graves' hyperthyroidism patients, the study also compared T-cell repertoires from thyroid tissue with T-cell repertoires from blood. After blood sampling, hyperthyroidism patients were treated with methimazole at a starting dose of 30 mg daily, and ophthalmopathy patients were treated with high-dose intravenous methylprednisolone. Study-wide findings and limitations: Sample size was not statistically predetermined, and investigators were not blinded to group allocation. A model built on a 13 V-J signature distinguished ophthalmopathy from stable hyperthyroidism, reaching 85% to 90% sensitivity and about 81% specificity in cross-validation and 80%/75% in testing. Most expanded thyroid clonotypes (frequency above 0.001) were also found in blood, which suggests that blood repertoires may mirror thyroid immune responses. In validation, progression to ophthalmopathy was predicted by the model with around 70% sensitivity and around 75% specificity, a median of 6.5 months before onset.

This clonotype was observed once. The specificity of this receptor is unknown. Base qualities are missing; no much larger clone stands one base away. A solitary read yields weak support. TCR beta CDR3 regions were amplified from RNA transcripts. The first round of RT-PCR for the TCR CDR3 was performed with the HTBI primer set and the Qiagen OneStep RT-PCR kit. The libraries were constructed in a second round of multiplex PCR and then size-selected and purified. Sequencing of the libraries was done on an Illumina HiSeq2000 using paired-end 100 bp reads. As for how the authors treated the data: SOAPnuke was used to process the raw data, removing reads that contained adapters or uncalled bases, had a mean Phred below 15, or lacked an exact match to the constant primer or identifier. High-quality paired reads were merged using COPE v1.2.5, and each unique nucleotide sequence was defined as a clonotype. Clonotypes were aligned to IMGT TRBV, TRBD and TRBJ reference segments using MiTCR v1.1. The analysis was restricted to V-J combinations with a frequency above 0.0001, which together covered just over 98% of the repertoires. A TCS score was defined as the ratio between F50 (clonal expansion) and ExV (chaos), using BLOSUM62-based TCRdist between CDR3 peptides within each V-J. Welch's t-statistics and random forest reduced fewer than 600 V-J features to 10 to 15, which were used in a naive Bayes classifier (R e1071). TCRdb applied fastp at Q25 and MiXCR to the public reads, then kept only in-frame beta chains. A single entry per CDR3 protein holds the most common genes and DNA from its merged rows. TCRdb's processing, not the authors', yielded these V and J calls. Within this sample are 550,000 to 800,000 distinct CDR3 sequences, with about 18% of them counted one time only. The top ten hold roughly 15% of the sample.

A patient counted as having stable Graves' hyperthyroidism if no progression to ophthalmopathy occurred over 18 months of follow-up. Hyperthyroidism patients were aged 18 to 65 years and newly diagnosed, with disease duration of less than 2 months. Any patient with an uncontrolled infection, another autoimmune disease, pregnancy or lactation was excluded. Diagnoses were established on the basis of clinical symptoms, serum thyroxine and TRAb, thyroid ultrasound, and orbital computed tomography. Ficoll-Paque density gradient centrifugation was used to isolate PBMCs from about 10 ml of fresh peripheral blood. Total RNA was extracted using Trizol reagent, and RNA quality was assessed on an Agilent 2100 Bioanalyzer. The CDR3 has 14 amino acids, counting the end cysteine and phenylalanine. Left in the record is the CDR3 DNA by itself, 42 bases read in frame from the first base. CDR1 DFQATT and CDR2 SNEGSKA were looked up in the germline V gene (reference sequence). V and J are truncated by 3 bases and 3 bases respectively, leaving an intervening sequence of 12 bases.

Source material: blood. This chain joins TRBV20-1 to TRBJ2-1, and possibly TRBD2, on 5 matching bases. The sequence was obtained from a man aged 50 or older with Graves' hyperthyroidism. The CDR3 region has the sequence CSASMRGSYNEQFF. At the DNA level, the sequence is TGCAGTGCTAGTATGCGAGGGAGCTACAATGAGCAGTTCTTC.